The present T cell receptor (beta chain) was sequenced within a study of early T cells in non-severe SARS-CoV-2 infection. Study-wide context: It was bulk RNA from unsorted whole blood that was sequenced, and the chains were unpaired. Whole-study findings and limits: There was a bias toward anti-spike CD8 responses in VDJdb matching, which missed private and CD4 specificities.

With regard to this clonotype: Its antigen is undetermined.

Individually, cDNA molecules had unique molecular identifiers attached to them. TCRdb re-analysed the 5' RACE reads in MiXCR, keeping a single row per CDR3 protein. The sample includes around 82,000 distinct CDR3 sequences, over 12% of them seen just once. The receptor comes from an adult who was a healthcare worker with PCR-confirmed SARS-CoV-2 infection or an uninfected control (not recorded which). Sequenced input: whole blood.

CDR3 residues: CASSFEGTGYEQYV. For the CDR3, the DNA is TGTGCCAGCAGCTTCGAGGGGACTGGGTACGAGCAGTACGTC. This chain links TRBV11-1 with TRBJ2-7; TRBD2 might be the D (6 bases). The germline V and J ends were trimmed by 3 bases and 4 bases, with 13 bases remaining between them. This CDR3 region has 14 residues. Germline values: CDR1 SGHAT, CDR2 FQDESV (reference sequence).